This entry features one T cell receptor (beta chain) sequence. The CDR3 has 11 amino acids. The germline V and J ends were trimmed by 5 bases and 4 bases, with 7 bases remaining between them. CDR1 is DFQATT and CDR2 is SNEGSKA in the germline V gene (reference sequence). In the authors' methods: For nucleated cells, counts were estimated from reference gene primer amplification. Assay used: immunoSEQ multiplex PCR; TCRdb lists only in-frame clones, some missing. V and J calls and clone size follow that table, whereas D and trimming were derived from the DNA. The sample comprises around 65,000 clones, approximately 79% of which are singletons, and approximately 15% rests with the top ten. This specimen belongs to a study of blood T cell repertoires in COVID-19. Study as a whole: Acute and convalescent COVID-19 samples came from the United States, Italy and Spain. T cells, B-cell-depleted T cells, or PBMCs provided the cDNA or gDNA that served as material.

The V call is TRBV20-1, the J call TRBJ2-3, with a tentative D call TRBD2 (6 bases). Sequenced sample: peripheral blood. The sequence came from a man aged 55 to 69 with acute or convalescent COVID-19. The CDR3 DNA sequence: TGCAGTGCTTCTAGCGCAGATACGCAGTATTTT. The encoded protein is CSASSADTQYF.